This entry concerns a single T cell receptor (beta chain). Its antigen is unknown. The data belong to a study of cytomegalovirus exposure and HLA in healthy donors. Background on the study: Among the roughly 370 genotyped donors, 70% to 90% were placed in the Caucasian-associated ancestry cluster. Study-wide findings and caveats: Associated with HLA alleles at 0.05 false discovery rate in a later analysis were around 15,000 TCR beta sequences. A later examination showed that TCR association rates differed by HLA locus, with DRB1 most and HLA-C fewest.

There were likely unrecorded immune exposures, though donors were nominally healthy when sampled. V gave up 6 bases and J gave up 5 bases; unmatched junction bases: 8. Germline CDR1 MDHEN, CDR2 SYDVKM. This CDR3 has 15 amino acids. A multiplex PCR was run with 60 Vbeta primers and 13 Jbeta primers. Only in-frame clones appear in the TCRdb table, and some are missing; sequencing was by immunoSEQ multiplex PCR. The sample has about 50,000 clones, about 82% seen once; the top ten hold more than 1.5%. Material for sequencing was PBMCs. This TCR came from a man aged 30 to 45 in good health and CMV-seronegative. The chain combines TRBV28 with TRBJ1-2; 11 nucleotides agree with TRBD1. CDR3 loop: CASRGQGGALYGYTF. DNA for the CDR3: TGTGCCAGCAGGGGACAGGGGGGCGCTTTATATGGCTACACCTTC.